The 22 T cell receptor beta chains below come from one sample, sequenced in a study of T cell repertoires in cytomegalovirus infection. No antigen has been assigned to these receptors. A single record per CDR3 protein comes from TCRdb applying MiXCR to the reads. The sample yields a few hundred thousand distinct CDR3 sequences, 35% to 50% seen once. The material was cultured PBMCs, obtained from culture after CMV antigen stimulation. These receptors were collected from a human donor in good health (CMV status not recorded). Some clones in this sample may be carry-over from other donors' samples.

The gene calls are TRBV29-1 and TRBJ2-3; possibly TRBD2 for D (6 bases). CDR1 is SQVTM, CDR2 ANQGSEA, per germline. The CDR3 has 14 residues. The CDR3: CSAYGDLNTDTQYF. For the CDR3, the DNA is TGCAGTGCCTATGGGGACTTAAACACAGATACGCAGTATTTT.

This clonotype was seen a few times. The chain uses TRBV15 and TRBJ2-3; D not certain. The CDR3 extends over 13 amino acids. CDR1 and CDR2 from the germline V gene are LNHNV and YYDKDF (reference sequence). The V end lost 0 bases, the J end lost 5 bases, and 6 bases lay between the germline ends. CDR3 loop: CATSRDPGDTQYF. The CDR3, as DNA: TGTGCCACCAGCAGAGATCCAGGAGATACGCAGTATTTT.

This rearrangement joins TRBV28 to TRBJ2-7; a weak D match, TRBD2 (5 bases). This CDR3 comprises 15 residues. The germline gives CDR1 MDHEN, CDR2 SYDVKM. V was cut by 1 base and J by 2 bases, with 12 bases left in between. CDR3 coding DNA: TGTGCCAGCAGTTTATTGGGAGCGCCCACCTACGAGCAGTACTTC. Protein product: CASSLLGAPTYEQYF.

This clonotype occurred a few times. CDR3 protein: CASSKGLAGRKTQYF. In nucleotides, the CDR3 is TGTGCCAGCAGCAAGGGACTAGCGGGAAGAAAGACCCAGTACTTC. This rearrangement joins TRBV7-2 to TRBJ2-5, with 13 bases identical to TRBD2. V trimming: 5 bases; J trimming: 6 bases; junction bases outside the gene matches: 6. The CDR3 has 15 residues. CDR1 is SGHTA and CDR2 is FQGNSA in the germline V gene. The variable domain in full, completed from reference TRBV7-2 and TRBJ2-5, reads GAGVSQSPSNKVTEKGKDVELRCDPISGHTALYWYRQSLGQGLEFLIYFQGNSAPDKSGLPSDRFSAERTGGSVSTLTIQRTQQEDSAVYLCASSKGLAGRKTQYFGPGTRLLVL.

J is TRBJ2-6 and V is TRBV5-1; TRBD2 aligns across 8 bases. V was pared by 0 bases and J by 1 base, with 3 bases of the junction left unmatched. This CDR3 is 17 amino acids long. Germline V gene lookup returns CDR1 SGHRS and CDR2 YFSETQ. This CDR3 is CASSLGSGMSGANVLTF. CDR3 coding DNA: TGCGCCAGCAGCTTGGGTAGCGGGATGTCTGGGGCCAACGTCCTGACTTTC. Together with reference TRBV5-1 and TRBJ2-6, the CDR3 gives the full variable domain: KAGVTQTPRYLIKTRGQQVTLSCSPISGHRSVSWYQQTPGQGLQFLFEYFSETQRNKGNFPGRFSGRQFSNSRSEMNVSTLELGDSALYLCASSLGSGMSGANVLTFGAGSRLTVL.

CDR3: CASRDSGRAGYEQFF. CDR3 bases: TGTGCCAGCAGGGATAGCGGGAGGGCCGGGTATGAGCAGTTCTTC. The genes are TRBV12-3 or TRBV12-4 and TRBJ2-1, with 11 positions matching TRBD2. The CDR3 totals 15 residues. Losses at the gene ends were 6 bases for V and 8 bases for J; bases not matched to a gene: 9.

This chain connects TRBV7-4 to TRBJ2-3, with 7 nucleotides matching TRBD2. Germline lookup yields CDR1 SGHVT and CDR2 SQSDAQ. The junction had 9 bases not matched to a gene; V was cut back by 2 bases and J by 7 bases. The CDR3 covers 15 residues. CDR3 bases: TGTGCCAGCAGCTTAAATGCGGGGGAAGTGAATACGCAGTATTTT. Its protein is CASSLNAGEVNTQYF.

Notes on this clonotype: An end of the junction differs from the germline gene, which may be a read error. For the CDR3, the DNA is TGTGCCAGCAGCTTGGGGACTACCGCGAGCTCCTTCAATGAGCAGTTCTTC. Translating gives CASSLGTTASSFNEQFF. The chain joins TRBV5-3 to TRBJ2-1, with 7 bases fitting TRBD2. TRBV5-3 is recorded as an ORF, its role being uncertain. There are 17 residues in the CDR3.

In this sample, this clonotype turned up once. V is TRBV28 and J is TRBJ2-1; TRBD2 matches 7 bases. Germline CDR1 and CDR2: MDHEN and SYDVKM. This CDR3 region has 16 residues. After removal of 6 bases from V and 6 bases from J, the junction contained 14 bases not matched to a gene. The CDR3 DNA reads TGTGCCAGCAGCTTTCCGTCGGGGGGACCCACCAATGAGCAGTTCTTC. It yields the protein CASSFPSGGPTNEQFF.

This clonotype has more than one count but fewer than ten. This chain links TRBV20-1 with TRBJ2-1; D is unresolved. V was cut by 0 bases and J by 0 bases, with 9 bases left in between. The germline V gene has CDR1 DFQATT and CDR2 SNEGSKA (reference sequence). The CDR3 is 15 residues long. The chain's CDR3 is CSARDPRSSYNEQFF. CDR3 nucleotide sequence: TGCAGTGCTAGAGACCCGAGGAGCTCCTACAATGAGCAGTTCTTC.

This chain joins TRBV4-1 and TRBJ2-3; the D gene is possibly TRBD2 (5 bases). The V end lost 1 base, the J end lost 5 bases, and 10 bases lay between the germline ends. Germline V gives CDR1 MGHRA, CDR2 YSYEKL. This CDR3 spans 14 amino acids. CDR3 protein: CASSQAPSRDTQYF. CDR3 in DNA: TGCGCCAGCAGCCAAGCTCCTAGCCGAGATACGCAGTATTTT.

V gene TRBV19 combines with J gene TRBJ2-7; possibly TRBD1 for D (5 bases). From germline, CDR1 is LNHDA and CDR2 SQIVND (reference sequence). With 5 bases removed from V and 2 bases from J, the gap between germline ends came to 13 bases. The CDR3 runs to 14 residues. As DNA, the CDR3 is TGTGCCAGTAGTGTCGCCCAGGGCGCCTACGAGCAGTACTTC. This gives the protein CASSVAQGAYEQYF.

This clonotype has a handful of counts. The J gene is TRBJ2-2, the V gene TRBV7-2; TRBD2 matches at 12 bases. V lost 4 bases and J lost 5; bases outside the gene matches: 2. CDR1 and CDR2 from the germline V gene are SGHTA and FQGNSA. The CDR3 is 15 residues long. This CDR3 is CASSSSGGGTGELFF. The CDR3 region has the DNA TGTGCCAGCAGCTCTAGCGGGGGGGGTACCGGGGAGCTGTTTTTT. Complete variable domain (other parts from reference TRBV7-2 and TRBJ2-2): GAGVSQSPSNKVTEKGKDVELRCDPISGHTALYWYRQSLGQGLEFLIYFQGNSAPDKSGLPSDRFSAERTGGSVSTLTIQRTQQEDSAVYLCASSSSGGGTGELFFGEGSRLTVL.

The CDR3 DNA sequence: TGTGCCAGCAGCTTTACAGGGGCTAATTCACCCCTCCACTTT. It yields the protein CASSFTGANSPLHF. The chain recombines TRBV7-6 with TRBJ1-6; 7 nucleotides align to TRBD1. The CDR3 is made up of 14 amino acids. The germline gives CDR1 SGHVS, CDR2 FNYEAQ. With V trimmed by 3 bases and J by 6 bases, 2 bases remained unmatched.

This chain uses TRBV4-3 with TRBJ1-4; the match to TRBD1 covers 7 bases. The CDR3 spans 20 residues. In germline, CDR1 is LGHNA, CDR2 YSLEER. V lost 0 bases and J lost 0; bases outside the gene matches: 13. The CDR3 DNA reads TGCGCCAGCAGCCAAGAAGATCAGGCAGGGGGTGCCGCAACTAATGAAAAACTGTTTTTT. Translation: CASSQEDQAGGAATNEKLFF.

V usage is TRBV29-1 and J usage is TRBJ2-1; no reliable D call. V lost 5 bases to trimming and J lost 6 bases, with 14 bases between them. The germline V gene encodes CDR1 SQVTM and CDR2 ANQGSEA. This CDR3 has 13 amino acids. The DNA for the CDR3 is TGCAGCGTTCGTAATAGCCTCGGCAATGAGCAGTTCTTC. It is translated as CSVRNSLGNEQFF.

With respect to this clonotype: Just one base apart from a much larger clone, this may be a read error. The V and J genes are TRBV7-2 and TRBJ2-3; weak D call: TRBD1 (6 bases). V shed 4 bases and J shed 14 bases, with 16 bases lying between them. Germline assignment: CDR1 SGHTA and CDR2 FQGNSA. The CDR3 has 12 amino acids. The CDR3 DNA sequence: TGTGCCAGCAGCTACAGGGTCAGTGGAGGGTATTTT. It encodes CASSYRVSGGYF.

This chain links TRBV4-2 with TRBJ2-1, with D perhaps TRBD2 (6 bases). The germline CDR1 and CDR2 sequences are LGHNA and YNFKEQ. With 0 bases removed from V and 9 bases from J, the gap between germline ends came to 21 bases. This CDR3 spans 17 amino acids. The CDR3 region is CASSQDPSQSFGGEQFF. CDR3 in DNA: TGTGCCAGCAGCCAAGACCCTTCCCAAAGTTTCGGGGGTGAGCAGTTCTTC.

This clonotype appeared a few times. The chain couples TRBV6-6 to TRBJ1-5, with a weak D call TRBD1 (6 bases). Trimming removed 5 bases from V and 3 bases from J, with 8 bases in between. Germline V gene lookup returns CDR1 MNHNY and CDR2 SVGAGI (reference sequence). The CDR3 spans 13 residues. CDR3 residues: CASSRTVNQPQHF. The CDR3 DNA reads as TGTGCCAGCAGTCGGACAGTCAATCAGCCCCAGCATTTT.

This rearrangement joins TRBV12-3 or TRBV12-4 to TRBJ2-1; D remains unclear. The CDR3 extends over 13 amino acids. The V end lost 8 bases, the J end lost 6 bases, and 14 bases lay between the germline ends. The CDR3: CASRREVSNEQFF. The CDR3 coding sequence is TGTGCCAGCCGCCGTGAGGTCTCCAATGAGCAGTTCTTC.

The V and J genes are TRBV20-1 and TRBJ1-5; TRBD1 might be the D (5 bases). CDR1 and CDR2 (germline): DFQATT, SNEGSKA (reference sequence). The CDR3 loop spans 12 amino acids. Trimming removed 5 bases from V and 6 bases from J, with 11 bases in between. CDR3 loop: CSAQTGGQPQHF. The CDR3 DNA is TGCAGTGCTCAGACCGGGGGTCAGCCCCAGCATTTT.

The chain uses TRBV12-3 or TRBV12-4 and TRBJ1-1; the match to TRBD1 covers 8 bases. V lost 6 bases to trimming and J lost 0 bases; unmatched junction nucleotides: 9. The CDR3 runs 16 residues. CDR3 nucleotides: TGTGCCAGCAGGCTACATCGACAGGGGATGAACACTGAAGCTTTCTTT. It specifies CASRLHRQGMNTEAFF.